Below, 2 T cell receptor beta chains from the same sample are listed, as sequenced in a study of OX40 agonist ivuxolimab in advanced cancers. Sequenced by immunoSEQ multiplex PCR; TCRdb stores in-frame clones only, minus some. The sample consists of tens of thousands of clones, around nine tenths of them appearing once. The specimen comprised CD4+ or CD8+ T cells sorted from blood, sampled in a trial of the OX40 agonist ivuxolimab. The receptors were gathered from an adult with an advanced solid tumor such as melanoma, head and neck, liver or kidney cancer.

This chain uses TRBV19 with TRBJ2-6; D call uncertain. Germline V CDR1 and CDR2: LNHDA, SQIVND (reference sequence). Trimming stripped 2 bases from V and 0 bases from J, with 5 bases between. The CDR3 is 15 amino acids. The CDR3 reads CASSIPFSGANVLTF. The CDR3 nucleotides read TGTGCCAGTAGTATACCCTTCTCTGGGGCCAACGTCCTGACTTTC.

The chain combines TRBV11-1 with TRBJ2-1; the match to TRBD2 covers 11 bases. This CDR3 is 12 amino acids long. The germline V gene has CDR1 SGHAT and CDR2 FQDESV (reference sequence). Trimming cost V 4 bases and J 13 bases; bases outside gene matches: 3. In DNA form, the CDR3 reads TGTGCCAGCAGCTCCCTAGCGGGAGGACAGTTCTTC. Its protein product is CASSSLAGGQFF.